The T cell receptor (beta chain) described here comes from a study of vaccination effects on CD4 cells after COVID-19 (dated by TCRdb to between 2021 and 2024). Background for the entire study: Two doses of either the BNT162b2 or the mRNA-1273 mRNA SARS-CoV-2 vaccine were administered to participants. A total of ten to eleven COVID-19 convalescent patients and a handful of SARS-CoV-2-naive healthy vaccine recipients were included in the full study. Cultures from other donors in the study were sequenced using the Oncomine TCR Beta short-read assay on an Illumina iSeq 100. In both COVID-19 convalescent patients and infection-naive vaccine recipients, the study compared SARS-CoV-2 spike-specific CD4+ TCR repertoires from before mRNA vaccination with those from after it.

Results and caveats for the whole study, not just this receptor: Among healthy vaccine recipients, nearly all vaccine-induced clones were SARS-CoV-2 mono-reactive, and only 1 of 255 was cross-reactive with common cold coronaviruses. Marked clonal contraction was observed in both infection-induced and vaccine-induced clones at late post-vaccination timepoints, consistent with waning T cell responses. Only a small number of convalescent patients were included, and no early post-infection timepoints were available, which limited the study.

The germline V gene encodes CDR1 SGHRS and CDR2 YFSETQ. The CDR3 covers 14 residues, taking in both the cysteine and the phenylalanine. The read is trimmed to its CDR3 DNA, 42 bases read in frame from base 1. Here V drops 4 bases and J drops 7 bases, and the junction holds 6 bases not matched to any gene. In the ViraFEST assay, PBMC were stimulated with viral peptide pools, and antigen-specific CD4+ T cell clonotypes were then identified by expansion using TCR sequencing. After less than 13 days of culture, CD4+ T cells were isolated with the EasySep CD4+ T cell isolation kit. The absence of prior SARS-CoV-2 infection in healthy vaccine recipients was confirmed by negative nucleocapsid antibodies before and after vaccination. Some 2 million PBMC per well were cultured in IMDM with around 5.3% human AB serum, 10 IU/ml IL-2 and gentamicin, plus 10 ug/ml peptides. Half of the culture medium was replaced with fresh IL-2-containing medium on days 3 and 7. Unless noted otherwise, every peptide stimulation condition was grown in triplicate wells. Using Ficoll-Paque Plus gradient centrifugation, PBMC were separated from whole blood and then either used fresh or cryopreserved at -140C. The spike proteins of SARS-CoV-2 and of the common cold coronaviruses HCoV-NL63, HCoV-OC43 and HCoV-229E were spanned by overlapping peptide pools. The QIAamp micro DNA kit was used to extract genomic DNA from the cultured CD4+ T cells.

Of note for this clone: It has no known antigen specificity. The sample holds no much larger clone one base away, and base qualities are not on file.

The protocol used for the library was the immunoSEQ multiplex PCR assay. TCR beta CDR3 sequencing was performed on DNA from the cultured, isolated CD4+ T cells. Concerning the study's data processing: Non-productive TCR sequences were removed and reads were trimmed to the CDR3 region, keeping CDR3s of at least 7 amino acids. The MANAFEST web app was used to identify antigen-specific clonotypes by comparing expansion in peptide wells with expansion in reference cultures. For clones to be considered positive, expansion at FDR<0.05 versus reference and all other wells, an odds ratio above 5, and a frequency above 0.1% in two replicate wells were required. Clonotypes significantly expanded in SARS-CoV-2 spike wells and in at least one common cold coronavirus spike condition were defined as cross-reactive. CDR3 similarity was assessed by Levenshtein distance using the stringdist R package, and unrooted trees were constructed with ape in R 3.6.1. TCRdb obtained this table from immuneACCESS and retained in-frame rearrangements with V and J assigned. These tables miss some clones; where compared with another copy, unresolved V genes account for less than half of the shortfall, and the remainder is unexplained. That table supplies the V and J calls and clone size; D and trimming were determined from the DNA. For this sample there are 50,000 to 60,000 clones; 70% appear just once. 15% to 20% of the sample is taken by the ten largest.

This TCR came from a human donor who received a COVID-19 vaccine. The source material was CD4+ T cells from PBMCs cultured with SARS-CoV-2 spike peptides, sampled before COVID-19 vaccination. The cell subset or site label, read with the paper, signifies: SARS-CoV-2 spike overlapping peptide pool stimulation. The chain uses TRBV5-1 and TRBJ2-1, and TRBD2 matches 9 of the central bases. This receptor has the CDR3 CASSPSGVGNEQFF. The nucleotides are TGCGCCAGCAGCCCTAGCGGGGTCGGTAATGAGCAGTTCTTC.